This TCR beta chain was found in a study of T cells after yellow fever vaccination. Study summary: For low cell numbers, libraries were made with SMART-Seq v4 Ultra Low Input. General study points: It was the secondary response that reached its peak faster, day 5 versus 15, but it was weaker.

Template switching with 5'RACE generated the TCR cDNA and added a universal primer site and UMIs. MiXCR, run by TCRdb on the 5' RACE reads, gives a single entry per CDR3 protein. The sample yields under 700,000 distinct CDR3 sequences, 17% seen once. Worth noting for this clonotype: No antigen is known for it.

This CDR3 comprises 15 residues. V was pared by 5 bases and J by 0 bases, with 11 bases between. Germline V gene data show CDR1 as SGHVS and CDR2 as FNYEAQ. Sequences were derived from PBMCs, sampled about 5 days after the first yellow fever vaccination. The chain links TRBV7-6 to TRBJ1-5; tentatively, D is TRBD1 (6 bases). The origin of this receptor is a young man who received the YFV17D yellow fever vaccine. The CDR3 nucleotides are TGTGCCAGCAGCCCAGGGGAATATAGCAATCAGCCCCAGCATTTT. As protein: CASSPGEYSNQPQHF.